This T cell receptor beta chain was observed in a study of blood T cells in healthy people across ages. Findings of the study overall: Across the age range, TCR beta diversity per million T cells fell in a roughly linear way. Estimates drawn from one million T cells were deemed to understate diversity.

This clonotype was counted a few times. What it recognizes is unknown. With a J-beta primer mix and a sample-barcoded 5' primer, a second PCR ran about 7 to 11 cycles. TCRdb re-called the 5' RACE reads with MiXCR, one entry per CDR3 protein. The sample has some 560,000 distinct CDR3 sequences, about a quarter seen once; the top ten hold about 3.9%. V lost 3 bases to trimming and J lost 3 bases, with 14 bases between them. The germline V gene encodes CDR1 SGHTA and CDR2 FQGNSA. This CDR3 region has 16 residues. This sample was also put to use in a study of T cells of mothers and their children. As that report states: The donor cohort consisted of a few healthy Caucasian mothers and their six children. All extracted RNA went into cDNA synthesis, approximately 1.5 ug per 15 ul.

Material for sequencing was blood. The receptor was isolated from a boy aged 2 to 10 in good health. V usage is TRBV7-2 and J usage is TRBJ2-2; D may be TRBD1 or TRBD2 (6 bases each). The CDR3 here is CASSFRGRMDTGELFF. Here the CDR3 DNA reads TGTGCCAGCAGCTTCCGGGGGCGCATGGACACCGGGGAGCTGTTTTTT.